This T cell receptor beta chain was retrieved from a study of blood T cell repertoires in COVID-19. The CDR3 is 15 amino acids. V lost 4 bases, J lost 4 bases, and 16 bases lay in between. Germline assignment: CDR1 SGHDN and CDR2 FVKESK. Profiled with immunoSEQ multiplex PCR; TCRdb holds only in-frame clones, not every one. The table has 150,000 to 200,000 clones, around nine tenths seen once. A few counts support this clone. The sequence was collected from a man aged 40-49 years with active or convalescent COVID-19. The chain is built from TRBV14 and TRBJ1-1; maybe TRBD1 (6 bases). The sample consisted of peripheral blood. CDR3: CASSRWTAAVTEAFF. The CDR3 DNA sequence: TGTGCCAGCAGCCGATGGACAGCGGCGGTCACTGAAGCTTTCTTT.